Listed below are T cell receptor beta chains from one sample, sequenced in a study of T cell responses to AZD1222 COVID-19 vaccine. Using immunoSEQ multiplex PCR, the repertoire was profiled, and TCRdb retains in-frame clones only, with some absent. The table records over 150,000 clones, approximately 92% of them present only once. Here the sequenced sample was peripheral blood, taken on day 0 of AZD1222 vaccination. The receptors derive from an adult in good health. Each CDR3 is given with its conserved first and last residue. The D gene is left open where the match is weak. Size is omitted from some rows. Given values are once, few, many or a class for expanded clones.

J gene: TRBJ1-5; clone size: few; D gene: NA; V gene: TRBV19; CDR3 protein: CASRGIGGNQPQHF; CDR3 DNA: TGTGCCAGTAGAGGGATCGGGGGCAATCAGCCCCAGCATTTT
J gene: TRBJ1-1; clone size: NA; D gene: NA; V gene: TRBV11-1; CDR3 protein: CASSLGYKLNTEAFF; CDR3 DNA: TGTGCCAGCAGCTTAGGTTACAAGTTGAACACTGAAGCTTTCTTT
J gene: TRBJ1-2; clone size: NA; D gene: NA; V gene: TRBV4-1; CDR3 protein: CASSHLGQDDYGYTF; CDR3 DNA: TGCGCCAGCAGCCACCTCGGGCAGGATGACTATGGCTACACCTTC
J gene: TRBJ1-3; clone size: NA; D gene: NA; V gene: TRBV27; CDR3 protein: CASSLGPGGAGGNTIYF; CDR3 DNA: TGTGCCAGCAGTTTAGGGCCGGGGGGGGCTGGAGGAAACACCATATATTTT
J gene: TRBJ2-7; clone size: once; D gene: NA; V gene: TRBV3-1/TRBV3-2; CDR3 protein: CASSQDREQYF; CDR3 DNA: TGTGCCAGCAGCCAAGACCGCGAGCAGTACTTC
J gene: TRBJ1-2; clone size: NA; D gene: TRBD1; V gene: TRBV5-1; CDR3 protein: CASSLERTGDYGYTF; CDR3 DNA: TGCGCCAGCAGCTTGGAACGGACAGGGGACTATGGCTACACCTTC
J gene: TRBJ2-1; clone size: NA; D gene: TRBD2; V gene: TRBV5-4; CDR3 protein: CASGAGGAYNEQFF; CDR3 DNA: TGTGCCAGCGGAGCGGGGGGTGCTTACAATGAGCAGTTCTTC
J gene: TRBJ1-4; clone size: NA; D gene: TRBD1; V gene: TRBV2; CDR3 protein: CASSEDPTGGRKLFF; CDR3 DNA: TGTGCCAGCAGTGAAGATCCGACAGGGGGCCGAAAACTGTTTTTT
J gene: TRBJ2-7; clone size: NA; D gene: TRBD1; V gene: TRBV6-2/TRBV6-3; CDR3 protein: CASSSGQGVLPYEQYF; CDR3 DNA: TGTGCCAGCAGTTCGGGACAGGGGGTCCTCCCCTACGAGCAGTACTTC
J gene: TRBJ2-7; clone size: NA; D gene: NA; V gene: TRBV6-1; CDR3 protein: CASSEDWSYEQYF; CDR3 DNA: TGTGCCAGCAGTGAAGATTGGAGCTACGAGCAGTACTTC
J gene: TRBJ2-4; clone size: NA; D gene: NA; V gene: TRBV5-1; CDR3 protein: CASSRLGGLRNIQYF; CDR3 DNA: TGCGCCAGCAGCCGTCTCGGGGGGCTGAGAAACATTCAGTACTTC
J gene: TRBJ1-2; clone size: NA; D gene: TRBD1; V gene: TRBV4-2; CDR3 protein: CASRGRTGDNYGYTF; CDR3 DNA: TGTGCCAGCAGAGGTAGGACAGGGGATAACTATGGCTACACCTTC
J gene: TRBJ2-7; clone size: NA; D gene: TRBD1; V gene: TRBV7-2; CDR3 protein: CASSFLPRDRGTYPYEQYF; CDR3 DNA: TGTGCCAGCAGCTTTCTTCCCCGAGACAGGGGAACCTATCCTTACGAGCAGTACTTC
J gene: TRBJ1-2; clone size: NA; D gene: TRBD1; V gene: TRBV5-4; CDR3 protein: CASSSRTGGTYGYTF; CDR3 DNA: TGTGCCAGCAGCTCCAGGACAGGGGGGACCTATGGCTACACCTTC
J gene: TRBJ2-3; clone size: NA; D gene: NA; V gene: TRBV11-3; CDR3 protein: CASSLGNPNTQYF; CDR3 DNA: TGTGCCAGCAGCTTAGGCAATCCGAATACGCAGTATTTT
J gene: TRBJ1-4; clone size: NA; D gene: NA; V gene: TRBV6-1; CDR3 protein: CASSDGGLGPNEKLFF; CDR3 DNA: TGTGCCAGCAGTGACGGAGGGTTGGGGCCTAATGAAAAACTGTTTTTT
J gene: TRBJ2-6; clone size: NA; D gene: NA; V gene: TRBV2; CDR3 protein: CASRSETSGANVLTF; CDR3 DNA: TGTGCCAGCAGATCGGAGACCTCTGGGGCCAACGTCCTGACTTTC
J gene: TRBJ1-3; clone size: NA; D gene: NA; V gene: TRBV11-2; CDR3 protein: CASSFGGNTIYF; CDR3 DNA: TGTGCCAGCAGCTTCGGGGGAAACACCATATATTTT
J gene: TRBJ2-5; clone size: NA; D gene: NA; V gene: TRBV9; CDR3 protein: CASSVGFQETQYF; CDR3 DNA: TGTGCCAGCAGCGTCGGATTTCAAGAGACCCAGTACTTC
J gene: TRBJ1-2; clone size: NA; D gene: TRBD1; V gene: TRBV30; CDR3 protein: CAWRNRGRARGYTF; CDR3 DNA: TGTGCCTGGAGAAACAGGGGGCGTGCGCGCGGCTACACCTTC
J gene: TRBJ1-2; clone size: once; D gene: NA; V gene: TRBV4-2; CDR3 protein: CASSQEHRASYGYTF; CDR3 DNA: TGTGCCAGCAGCCAAGAGCACAGGGCCTCCTATGGCTACACCTTC
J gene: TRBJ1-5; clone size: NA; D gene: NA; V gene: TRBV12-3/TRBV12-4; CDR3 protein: CASSFGQQPQHF; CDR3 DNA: TGTGCCAGCAGTTTTGGTCAGCAGCCCCAGCATTTT
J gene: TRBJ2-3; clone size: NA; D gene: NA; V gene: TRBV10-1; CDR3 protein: CASSLQGSTDTQYF; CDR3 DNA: TGCGCCAGCAGCCTACAGGGAAGCACAGATACGCAGTATTTT
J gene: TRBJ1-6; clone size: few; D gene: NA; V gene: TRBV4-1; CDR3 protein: CASSLNSQGSSSYNSPLHF; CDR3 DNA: TGCGCCAGCAGCCTTAATAGTCAGGGATCAAGCTCCTATAATTCACCCCTCCACTTT
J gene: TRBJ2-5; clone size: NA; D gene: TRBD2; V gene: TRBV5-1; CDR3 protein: CASSLWGSGGTETQYF; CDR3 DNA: TGCGCCAGCAGCTTGTGGGGTTCGGGGGGGACGGAGACCCAGTACTTC
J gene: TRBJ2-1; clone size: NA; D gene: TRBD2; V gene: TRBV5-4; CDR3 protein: CASSWVAGEDNEQFF; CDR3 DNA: TGTGCCAGCAGCTGGGTAGCGGGGGAGGACAATGAGCAGTTCTTC
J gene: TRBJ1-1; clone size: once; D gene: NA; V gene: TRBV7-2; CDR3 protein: CASSSTVNTEAFF; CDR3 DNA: TGTGCCAGCAGCTCGACAGTGAACACTGAAGCTTTCTTT
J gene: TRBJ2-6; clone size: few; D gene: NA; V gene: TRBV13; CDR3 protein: CASSLGGGPSSGANVLTF; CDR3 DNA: TGTGCCAGCAGCTTAGGGGGGGGCCCCAGCTCTGGGGCCAACGTCCTGACTTTC
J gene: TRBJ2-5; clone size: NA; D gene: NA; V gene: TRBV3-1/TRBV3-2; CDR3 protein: CASSYTRGETQYF; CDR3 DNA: TGTGCCAGCAGCTATACTAGGGGGGAGACCCAGTACTTC
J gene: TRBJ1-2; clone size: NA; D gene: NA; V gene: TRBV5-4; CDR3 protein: CASSLRAGGPYGYTF; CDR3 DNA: TGTGCCAGCAGCTTGCGAGCAGGTGGACCCTATGGCTACACCTTC
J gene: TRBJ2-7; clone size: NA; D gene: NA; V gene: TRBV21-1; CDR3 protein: CASSIVPGQGSYEQYF; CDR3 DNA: TGTGCCAGCAGCATCGTTCCGGGACAGGGCTCCTACGAGCAGTACTTC
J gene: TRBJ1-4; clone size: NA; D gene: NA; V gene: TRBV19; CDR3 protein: CASTEEGNEKLFF; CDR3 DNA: TGTGCCAGTACCGAGGAGGGTAACGAAAAACTGTTTTTT
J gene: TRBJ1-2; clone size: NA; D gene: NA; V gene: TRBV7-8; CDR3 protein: CASSLEGGANYGYTF; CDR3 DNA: TGTGCCAGCAGCTTAGAGGGGGGAGCTAACTATGGCTACACCTTC
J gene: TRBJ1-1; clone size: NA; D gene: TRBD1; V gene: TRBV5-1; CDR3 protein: CASSLRQGAGREAFF; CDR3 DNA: TGCGCCAGCAGCTTAAGACAGGGGGCGGGGAGGGAAGCTTTCTTT
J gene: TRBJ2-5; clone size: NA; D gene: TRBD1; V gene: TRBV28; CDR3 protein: CASSTLGQGRGETQYF; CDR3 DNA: TGTGCCAGCAGTACGCTGGGACAGGGGCGCGGGGAGACCCAGTACTTC
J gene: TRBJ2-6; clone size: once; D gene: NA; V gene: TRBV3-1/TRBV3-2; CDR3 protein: CASSQDQWGAGANVLTF; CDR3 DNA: TGTGCCAGCAGCCAAGATCAGTGGGGGGCTGGGGCCAACGTCCTGACTTTC
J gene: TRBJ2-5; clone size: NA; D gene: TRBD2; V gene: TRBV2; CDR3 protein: CASKAGLRGFKKETQYF; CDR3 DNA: TGTGCCAGCAAAGCCGGTTTGCGGGGGTTTAAAAAAGAGACCCAGTACTTC
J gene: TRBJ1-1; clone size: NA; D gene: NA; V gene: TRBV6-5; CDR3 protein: CASRQGPAEAFF; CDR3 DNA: TGTGCCAGCAGGCAAGGACCGGCTGAAGCTTTCTTT
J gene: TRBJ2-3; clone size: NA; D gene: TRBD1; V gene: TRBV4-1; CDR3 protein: CASSQGWGQSTDTQYF; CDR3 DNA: TGCGCCAGCAGCCAAGGATGGGGACAGTCCACAGATACGCAGTATTTT
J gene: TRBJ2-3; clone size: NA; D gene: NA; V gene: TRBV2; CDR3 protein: CASSEFGTDTQYF; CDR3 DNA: TGTGCCAGCAGTGAGTTTGGCACAGATACGCAGTATTTT
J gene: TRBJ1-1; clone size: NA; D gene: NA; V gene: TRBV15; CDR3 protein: CATSGDAGARAEAFF; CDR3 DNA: TGTGCCACCAGCGGTGATGCGGGGGCGCGGGCTGAAGCTTTCTTT
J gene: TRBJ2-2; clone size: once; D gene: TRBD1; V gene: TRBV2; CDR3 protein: CASTPDRGSQGNPGELFF; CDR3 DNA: TGTGCCAGCACCCCGGACAGGGGTAGTCAAGGGAACCCCGGGGAGCTGTTTTTT
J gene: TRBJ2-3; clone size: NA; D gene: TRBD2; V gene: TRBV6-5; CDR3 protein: CASSYGSGGSTDTQYF; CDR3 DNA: TGTGCCAGCAGTTACGGGTCGGGGGGAAGTACAGATACGCAGTATTTT
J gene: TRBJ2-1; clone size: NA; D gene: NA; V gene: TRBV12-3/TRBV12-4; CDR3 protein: CASIRGFEQFF; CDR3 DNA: TGTGCCAGCATTAGGGGGTTTGAGCAGTTCTTC
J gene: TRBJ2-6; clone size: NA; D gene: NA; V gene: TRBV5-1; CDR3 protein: CASSLVPGTGANVLTF; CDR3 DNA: TGCGCCAGCAGCTTGGTTCCCGGTACTGGGGCCAACGTCCTGACTTTC
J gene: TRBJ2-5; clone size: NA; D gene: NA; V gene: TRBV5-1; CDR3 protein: CASSLAGGGQETQYF; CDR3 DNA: TGCGCCAGCAGCTTGGCCGGAGGGGGGCAAGAGACCCAGTACTTC
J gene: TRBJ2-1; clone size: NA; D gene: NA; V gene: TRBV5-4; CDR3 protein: CASSLDAGWVNEQFF; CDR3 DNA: TGTGCCAGCAGCTTGGATGCGGGATGGGTCAATGAGCAGTTCTTC
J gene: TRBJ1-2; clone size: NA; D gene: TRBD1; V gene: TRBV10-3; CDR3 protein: CAISEGRGGRQDGYTF; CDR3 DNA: TGTGCCATCAGTGAAGGCAGGGGGGGAAGGCAGGATGGCTACACCTTC
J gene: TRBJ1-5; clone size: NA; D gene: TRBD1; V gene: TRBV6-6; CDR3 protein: CASGQGANQPQHF; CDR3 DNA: TGTGCCAGCGGGCAGGGGGCGAATCAGCCCCAGCATTTT
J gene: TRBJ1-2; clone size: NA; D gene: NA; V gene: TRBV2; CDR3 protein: CASSEQLSPEGYTF; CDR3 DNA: TGTGCCAGCAGTGAGCAATTAAGCCCGGAGGGCTACACCTTC
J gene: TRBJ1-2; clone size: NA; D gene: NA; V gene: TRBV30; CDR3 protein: CAWRVRGPVGGYTF; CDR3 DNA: TGTGCCTGGAGGGTCCGGGGGCCAGTGGGAGGCTACACCTTC
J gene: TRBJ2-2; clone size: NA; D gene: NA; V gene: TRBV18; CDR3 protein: CASSPTAGPNTGELFF; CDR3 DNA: TGTGCCAGCTCCCCCACCGCGGGCCCGAACACCGGGGAGCTGTTTTTT
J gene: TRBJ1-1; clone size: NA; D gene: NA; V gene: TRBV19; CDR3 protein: CASSATGRWTTEAFF; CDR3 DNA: TGTGCCAGTAGTGCTACGGGACGGTGGACCACTGAAGCTTTCTTT
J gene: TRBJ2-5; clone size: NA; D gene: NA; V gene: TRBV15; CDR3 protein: CATSRQLQETQYF; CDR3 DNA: TGTGCCACCAGCAGACAGTTACAAGAGACCCAGTACTTC